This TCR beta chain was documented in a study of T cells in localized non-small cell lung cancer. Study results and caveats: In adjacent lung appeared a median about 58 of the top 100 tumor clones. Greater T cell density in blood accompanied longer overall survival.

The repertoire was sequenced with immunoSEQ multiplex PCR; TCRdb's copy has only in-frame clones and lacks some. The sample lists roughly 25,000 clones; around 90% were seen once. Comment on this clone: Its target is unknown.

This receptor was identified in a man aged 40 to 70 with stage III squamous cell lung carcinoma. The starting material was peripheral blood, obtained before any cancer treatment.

In DNA form, the CDR3 reads TGTGCCTGGAGCCTAAGAGCGGGCCCGGAGTTCTTC. Amino acid sequence: CAWSLRAGPEFF. V and J are TRBV30 and TRBJ2-1, with D possibly matching TRBD2 (6 bases). The CDR3 sequence is 12 residues long. Germline assignment: CDR1 GTSNPN and CDR2 SVGIG (reference sequence). The V end lost 3 bases, the J end lost 14 bases, and 17 bases lay between the germline ends.